This T cell receptor beta chain was recovered during a study of T cells in Graves' hyperthyroidism and ophthalmopathy. The wider study: Sampling of peripheral blood happened at initial diagnosis, prior to any treatment.

RNA transcripts were the template for amplifying TCR beta CDR3 regions. HTBI primers were used for first-round RT-PCR of the TCR CDR3. TCRdb independently ran MiXCR on the multiplex PCR reads; one entry per CDR3 protein. The sample includes about 740,000 distinct CDR3 sequences, 14% of them seen just once. The germline V gene encodes CDR1 SGHAT and CDR2 FQNNGV. CDR3 length: 17 residues. Trimming removed 5 bases from V and 5 bases from J; junction bases left unmatched: 11. No ophthalmopathy progression within 18 months constituted stable Graves' hyperthyroidism. These patients, aged 18 to 65, had recently diagnosed hyperthyroidism lasting under 2 months. Uncontrolled infection, other autoimmune disease, pregnancy or lactation excluded patients. This clonotype came up many times.

Sequences were obtained from blood. This clonotype originated in a woman younger than 35 with Graves' hyperthyroidism. This chain connects TRBV11-2 to TRBJ2-3; 12 nucleotides align to TRBD2. The CDR3 reads CASSIGLAGTWGDTQYF. CDR3 nucleotide sequence: TGTGCCAGCAGCATAGGACTAGCGGGAACGTGGGGAGATACGCAGTATTTT.